These 27 T cell receptor beta chains were all obtained from the same sample, sequenced in a study of beta chain features in type 1 diabetes. Expressed TCRB transcripts were sequenced because the isolated RNA had all been reverse transcribed beforehand. Using immunoSEQ multiplex PCR, the repertoire was profiled, and TCRdb retains in-frame clones only, with some absent. The sample has around 190,000 clones, approximately 13% seen once; the top ten hold about 0.66%. Sequencing used central memory CD4+ T cells from blood. Source of these receptors: a young woman in good health.

The chain joins TRBV2 to TRBJ1-3, with 8 bases identical to TRBD1. CDR1 and CDR2 from the germline V gene are SNHLY and FYNNEI. The CDR3 sequence is 14 residues long. The V gene end was trimmed by 7 bases and the J gene end by 2 bases; junction bases not matched to a gene: 4. Here the CDR3 reads CASTHRGTGNTIYF. The DNA for the CDR3 is TGTGCCAGCACCCACAGGGGGACTGGAAACACCATATATTTT.

This clone was detected a few times. Other DNA sequences in this specimen translate into the identical CDR3. This chain links TRBV7-3 with TRBJ2-2; D is uncertain. Trimming took off 1 base at V and 4 bases at J, with 4 bases between the two ends. The germline V gene encodes CDR1 SGHTA and CDR2 FQGTGA. This CDR3 is 13 amino acids long. For the CDR3, the DNA is TGTGCCAGCAGCTTAAGCGTCACCGGGGAGCTGTTTTTT. Encoded protein: CASSLSVTGELFF.

V and J are TRBV21-1 and TRBJ2-7; TRBD1, the table's D call, was not compared with the DNA. TRBV21-1 is given as a pseudogene. The CDR3 runs to 15 residues. The DNA for the CDR3 is TGTGCCAGCAACACCGGGACAAGATTGTCCGACGAGCAGTACTTC. This gives the protein CASNTGTRLSDEQYF.

The table lists this clone with a few counts. V usage is TRBV11-2 and J usage is TRBJ2-2; 8 nucleotides align to TRBD1. This CDR3 has 14 amino acids. Germline V gives CDR1 SGHAT, CDR2 FQNNGV. The ends lost 3 bases at V and 11 bases at J; junction bases unmatched: 8. The CDR3 region has the DNA TGTGCCAGCAGCTTGGACAGGGCCTCTCCTGAGCTGTTTTTT. This translates into CASSLDRASPELFF.

This rearrangement joins TRBV6-6 to TRBJ2-2; TRBD1 matches 7 bases. V dropped 5 bases and J dropped 4; count of bases not matched to a gene: 10. This CDR3 has 16 amino acids. CDR1 and CDR2 from the germline V gene are MNHNY and SVGAGI (reference sequence). The CDR3 nucleotides are TGTGCCAGCAGTAGGAGAGCCGGGACAGTCACCGGGGAGCTGTTTTTT. It codes for CASSRRAGTVTGELFF.

This clone was seen a handful of times. The CDR3 coding sequence is TGTGCCAGCAGACCTAGCGGGAATCGGTACAATGAGCAGTTCTTC. Translating gives CASRPSGNRYNEQFF. The genes are TRBV6-5 and TRBJ2-1; 9 bases match TRBD2. This CDR3 has 15 amino acids. CDR1 and CDR2 from the germline V gene are MNHEY and SVGAGI. Trimming at V came to 6 bases and at J to 4 bases, leaving 7 bases not matched to a gene.

In DNA form, the CDR3 reads TGTGCTAGTGGTTTGGCTAGCGGGGCTGTCTCCTACAATGAGCAGTTCTTC. Protein sequence: CASGLASGAVSYNEQFF. The rearrangement uses TRBV12-5 and TRBJ2-1, with TRBD2 matching over 9 bases. The trim removed 1 base at V and 0 bases at J, leaving 4 bases unmatched. Germline V gene lookup returns CDR1 LGHNT and CDR2 FRNRAP. The CDR3 runs 17 residues.

This chain joins TRBV7-2 and TRBJ2-1; 11 positions match TRBD1. Losses at the gene ends were 7 bases for V and 6 bases for J; bases not matched to a gene: 5. The CDR3 is made up of 14 amino acids. Germline V gene data show CDR1 as SGHTA and CDR2 as FQGNSA. CDR3 protein: CASTPGQGVNEQFF. The CDR3 DNA reads as TGTGCCAGCACCCCGGGACAGGGGGTCAATGAGCAGTTCTTC.

This clone was counted a few times. The J gene is TRBJ2-1, the V gene TRBV18; D is unresolved. CDR3 size: 12 residues. The ends were cut back, 5 bases at V and 8 bases at J, with 10 bases in the middle. Germline-derived CDR1 and CDR2 are KGHSH and LQKENI. The CDR3 region is CASSVVHDEQFF. In DNA form, the CDR3 reads TGTGCCAGCTCAGTAGTCCACGATGAGCAGTTCTTC.

The V call is TRBV7-9, the J call TRBJ2-7; no reliable D call. The CDR3 contains 11 residues. The ends were cut back, 3 bases at V and 5 bases at J, with 5 bases in the middle. In germline, CDR1 is SEHNR, CDR2 FQNEAQ (reference sequence). The chain's CDR3 is CASSFGDEQYF. The DNA of the CDR3 is TGTGCCAGCAGCTTTGGAGACGAGCAGTACTTC.

This clone was seen a few times. The chain combines TRBV7-6 with TRBJ2-7; 10 bases are shared with TRBD2. Germline CDR1 and CDR2: SGHVS and FNYEAQ. J was trimmed by 2 bases and V by 5 bases; bases with no gene match: 12. The CDR3 has 17 residues. The CDR3, as DNA: TGTGCCAGCAGCGGAACTAGCGGGATTGAAAGCCCCTACGAGCAGTACTTC. Its protein product is CASSGTSGIESPYEQYF.

Regarding this clone: Other DNA sequences from this sample encode an identical CDR3 as well. The chain joins TRBV15 to TRBJ2-7; a weak D match, TRBD1 (6 bases). Germline lookup yields CDR1 LNHNV and CDR2 YYDKDF (reference sequence). Trimming took off 1 base at V and 3 bases at J, with 7 bases between the two ends. The CDR3 covers 13 residues. The CDR3 here is CATSRVDSYEQYF. In DNA, the CDR3 is TGTGCCACCAGCAGAGTGGACAGCTACGAGCAGTACTTC.

In this sample, this clone turned up a few times. The gene calls are TRBV10-3 and TRBJ1-1; TRBD1 aligns across 9 bases. CDR1 is ENHRY and CDR2 is SYGVKD in the germline V gene. The ends lost 11 bases at V and 4 bases at J; junction bases unmatched: 14. The CDR3 is made up of 15 amino acids. The CDR3 coding sequence is TGTGCCGCGGCTACACAGGGGGCAAGTATCACTGAAGCTTTCTTT. Translation gives CAAATQGASITEAFF.

The chain is built from TRBV19 and TRBJ2-6; the match to TRBD1 covers 7 bases. The V gene's germline CDR1 is LNHDA and CDR2 SQIVND (reference sequence). The V gene end was trimmed by 3 bases and the J gene end by 0 bases; junction bases not matched to a gene: 2. The CDR3 runs to 16 residues. In DNA, the CDR3 is TGTGCCAGTAGTATCAGGGGGAGCTCTGGGGCCAACGTCCTGACTTTC. Protein: CASSIRGSSGANVLTF.

In this sample, this clone turned up a few times. In DNA form, the CDR3 reads TGTGCCAGCAGCTTGGCCGGGGGGAACACTGAAGCTTTCTTT. Protein product: CASSLAGGNTEAFF. The chain couples TRBV5-5 to TRBJ1-1, with a tentative D call TRBD1 (5 bases). CDR1 SGHKS and CDR2 YYEKEE come from the germline V gene (reference sequence). V lost 0 bases to trimming and J lost 1 base, with 7 bases between them. CDR3 size: 14 residues.

This clone was seen a few times. Distinct nucleotide sequences in the sample also encode this CDR3. This rearrangement joins TRBV7-2 to TRBJ2-1, with 10 bases identical to TRBD2. Germline V lookup: CDR1 SGHTA, CDR2 FQGNSA. The CDR3 is 14 amino acids. Unmatched junction bases numbered 0, after V lost 2 bases and J lost 5 bases. The CDR3 loop is CASSLTSGNNEQFF. As DNA, the CDR3 is TGTGCCAGCAGCTTAACTAGCGGGAACAATGAGCAGTTCTTC.

This clone has more than one count but fewer than ten. The chain couples TRBV28 to TRBJ1-1; no reliable D call. This CDR3 comprises 15 residues. Germline CDR1 is MDHEN and CDR2 is SYDVKM. Trimming removed 5 bases at V and 0 bases at J, with 13 bases between. The CDR3 bases are TGTGCCAGCAGTGTGAGGAGATCCATGAACACTGAAGCTTTCTTT. This translates into CASSVRRSMNTEAFF.

This clone was observed at least ten times. The rearrangement uses TRBV19 and TRBJ2-3; tentatively, D is TRBD2 (6 bases). CDR1 is LNHDA and CDR2 is SQIVND in the germline V gene (reference sequence). V lost 10 bases, J lost 6 bases, and 14 bases lay in between. The CDR3 loop spans 12 amino acids. CDR3 DNA: TGTGCCACCGGTCTAGCGACCGATACGCAGTATTTT. Encoded protein: CATGLATDTQYF.

This clone is a singleton in its sample. The gene calls are TRBV18 and TRBJ1-1; maybe TRBD1 (6 bases). Germline CDR1 is KGHSH and CDR2 is LQKENI. V lost 3 bases and J 1 base, leaving 12 bases between the germline ends. The CDR3 length is 15 residues. The CDR3 protein is CASSPTTGSNTEAFF. CDR3 nucleotides: TGTGCCAGCTCACCCACGACAGGATCGAACACTGAAGCTTTCTTT.

This clone came up a few times. The CDR3 DNA is TGTGCCAGCAGCTCGCAAGAACGGGAGACCCAGTACTTC. It yields the protein CASSSQERETQYF. This chain connects TRBV7-9 to TRBJ2-5; D unclear. V gave up 4 bases and J gave up 5 bases, with 11 bases separating them. This CDR3 is 13 amino acids long. Germline V gene lookup returns CDR1 SEHNR and CDR2 FQNEAQ (reference sequence).

This clone has just a few counts. V gene TRBV30 combines with J gene TRBJ2-5; D possibly corresponds to TRBD1 (5 bases). Trimming took 3 bases from V and 5 from J, leaving 13 bases between them. Germline CDR1 GTSNPN, CDR2 SVGIG (reference sequence). This CDR3 is built from 13 residues. CDR3 sequence reads: CAWRARDRETQYF. Written as DNA, the CDR3 is TGTGCCTGGAGAGCCAGGGATCGGGAGACCCAGTACTTC.

This clone was counted between two and nine times. The rearrangement joins TRBV6-5 to TRBJ2-1; 10 positions match TRBD2. The CDR3 is made up of 15 amino acids. V lost 5 bases, J lost 10 bases, and 11 bases stayed unmatched. Germline V lookup: CDR1 MNHEY, CDR2 SVGAGI. CDR3 bases: TGTGCCAGCAGTCTGACTAGCGGGTCCCAAGCGGAGCAGTTCTTC. This sequence encodes CASSLTSGSQAEQFF.

This clone was observed a handful of times. This chain joins TRBV18 and TRBJ2-7; 13 bases align to TRBD2. Losses at the gene ends were 8 bases for V and 2 bases for J; bases not matched to a gene: 3. Germline CDR1 reads KGHSH; CDR2 reads LQKENI. The CDR3 extends over 14 amino acids. CDR3 amino acids: CASAGLAGAYEQYF. Written as DNA, the CDR3 is TGTGCCAGCGCTGGACTAGCGGGAGCCTACGAGCAGTACTTC.

This chain links TRBV10-3 with TRBJ2-1; D gene uncertain. Trimming left V 6 bases short and J 8 bases short, with 11 bases between. Germline loops: CDR1 ENHRY, CDR2 SYGVKD. The CDR3 extends over 12 amino acids. CDR3 region: CAIRDTLHEQFF. CDR3 DNA sequence: TGTGCCATCAGAGACACCCTCCATGAGCAGTTCTTC.

This clone came up a few times. Other DNA sequences in the same sample also yield this CDR3. The genes are TRBV29-1 and TRBJ1-1; D uncertain. This CDR3 is 11 amino acids long. V gave up 7 bases and J gave up 1 base, with 7 bases separating them. Germline V gene lookup returns CDR1 SQVTM and CDR2 ANQGSEA. The CDR3 protein is CSAQENTEAFF. The CDR3 coding sequence is TGCAGCGCCCAGGAGAACACTGAAGCTTTCTTT.

This clone was picked up a small number of times. The chain links TRBV9 to TRBJ2-7; 12 positions agree with TRBD2. Germline V lookup: CDR1 SGDLS, CDR2 YYNGEE. The CDR3 runs to 14 residues. V gave up 2 bases and J gave up 6 bases; unmatched junction bases: 3. This CDR3 is CASSVTSGSFEQYF. In nucleotides, the CDR3 is TGTGCCAGCAGCGTGACTAGCGGGAGTTTCGAGCAGTACTTC.

In DNA, the CDR3 is TGTGCCAGCAGCTTCTCCCCGGGGGGGACTGAAGCTTTCTTT. Its protein product is CASSFSPGGTEAFF. V usage is TRBV7-2 and J usage is TRBJ1-1; D might be TRBD1 (5 bases). This CDR3 contains 14 residues. Trimming pared 3 bases from V and 5 bases from J, leaving 13 bases between. Germline V gene sequence: CDR1 SGHTA, CDR2 FQGNSA.